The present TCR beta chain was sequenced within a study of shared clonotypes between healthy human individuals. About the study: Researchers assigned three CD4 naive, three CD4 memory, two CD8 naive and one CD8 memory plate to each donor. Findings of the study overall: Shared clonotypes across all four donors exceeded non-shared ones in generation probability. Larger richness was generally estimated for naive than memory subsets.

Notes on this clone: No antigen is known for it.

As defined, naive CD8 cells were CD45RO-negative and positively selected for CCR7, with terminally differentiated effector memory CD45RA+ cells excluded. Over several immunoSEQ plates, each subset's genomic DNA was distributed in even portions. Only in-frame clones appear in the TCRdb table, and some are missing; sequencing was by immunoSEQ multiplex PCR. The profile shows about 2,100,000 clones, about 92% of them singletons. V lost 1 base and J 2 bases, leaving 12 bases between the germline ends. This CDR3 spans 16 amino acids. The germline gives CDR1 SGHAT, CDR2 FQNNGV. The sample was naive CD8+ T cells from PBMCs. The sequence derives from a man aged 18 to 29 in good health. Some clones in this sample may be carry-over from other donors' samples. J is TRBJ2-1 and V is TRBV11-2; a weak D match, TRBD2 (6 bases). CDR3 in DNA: TGTGCCAGCAGCTTAGGACTAGTCGGGCCCTACAATGAGCAGTTCTTC. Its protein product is CASSLGLVGPYNEQFF.